These 24 T cell receptor beta chains were all obtained from the same sample, sequenced in a study of blood T cell repertoires in COVID-19. Data came from immunoSEQ multiplex PCR; TCRdb stores just in-frame clones and leaves some out. The sample has some 330,000 clones, under 90% seen once. Sequencing used PBMCs or T cells enriched from blood (not recorded which). The receptors stem from a man aged 25 to 40 who had recovered from COVID-19.

The rearrangement joins TRBV11-2 to TRBJ2-7; 9 nucleotides agree with TRBD2. Germline V gives CDR1 SGHAT, CDR2 FQNNGV. J gave up 0 bases and V 0 bases, and 3 bases lay outside the gene matches. This CDR3 is built from 16 residues. In DNA, the CDR3 is TGTGCCAGCAGCTTAGAGCTAGCGGGGACCTCCTACGAGCAGTACTTC. It encodes CASSLELAGTSYEQYF.

The gene calls are TRBV9 and TRBJ2-1; 8 bases agree with TRBD2. CDR3 length: 16 residues. The ends lost 0 bases at V and 3 bases at J; junction bases unmatched: 5. CDR1 and CDR2 from the germline V gene are SGDLS and YYNGEE. The CDR3 sequence is CASSVVLAGGYNEQFF. CDR3 coding DNA: TGTGCCAGCAGCGTAGTTCTGGCGGGGGGCTACAATGAGCAGTTCTTC.

The rearrangement joins TRBV7-9 to TRBJ2-5; possibly TRBD1 for D (5 bases). This CDR3 contains 15 residues. Germline CDR1 and CDR2: SEHNR and FQNEAQ (reference sequence). The V and J ends lost 0 bases and 1 base respectively, with 9 bases between them. This CDR3 reads CASSLAGASQETQYF. DNA for the CDR3: TGTGCCAGCAGCTTAGCTGGGGCCTCCCAAGAGACCCAGTACTTC.

The chain links TRBV30 to TRBJ1-1; D uncertain. V was trimmed by 4 bases and J by 0 bases, leaving 6 bases between them. Germline CDR1 reads GTSNPN; CDR2 reads SVGIG (reference sequence). The CDR3 has 12 amino acids. The CDR3 reads CAWTRMNTEAFF. In nucleotides, the CDR3 is TGTGCCTGGACCAGAATGAACACTGAAGCTTTCTTT.

This chain uses TRBV19 with TRBJ1-2, with 8 bases matching TRBD1. CDR3 length: 16 residues. With 5 bases clipped from V and 5 bases from J, the junction kept 13 bases outside the gene matches. Germline assignment: CDR1 LNHDA and CDR2 SQIVND (reference sequence). The CDR3 here is CASSHISPGQGYGYTF. In nucleotides, the CDR3 is TGTGCCAGTAGTCATATCTCCCCCGGACAGGGATATGGCTACACCTTC.

Of note for this clone: This same CDR3 is encoded by further DNA sequences in the sample. The J gene is TRBJ1-1, the V gene TRBV7-6; possible D gene TRBD1, 5 bases. The CDR3 totals 13 residues. The V gene lost 3 bases and the J gene lost 2 bases, with 7 bases spanning the gap. CDR1 SGHVS and CDR2 FNYEAQ come from the germline V gene. CDR3 nucleotides: TGTGCCAGCAGCTTCGGGGGAAACACTGAAGCTTTCTTT. It encodes CASSFGGNTEAFF.

The V and J genes are TRBV10-3 and TRBJ2-2; 9 nucleotides agree with TRBD2. Germline V gives CDR1 ENHRY, CDR2 SYGVKD. Germline trimming cut 7 bases from V and 2 bases from J; bases unmatched to any gene: 5. The CDR3 runs 15 residues. Here the CDR3 DNA reads TGTGCCATCAAAAGCGGGGGGACAAACACCGGGGAGCTGTTTTTT. Protein: CAIKSGGTNTGELFF.

The V and J genes are TRBV7-8 and TRBJ2-2; 11 bases line up with TRBD2. Germline V CDR1 and CDR2: SGHVS, FQNEAQ. The CDR3 is made up of 16 amino acids. The V gene end was trimmed by 1 base and the J gene end by 4 bases; junction bases not matched to a gene: 2. The CDR3 bases are TGTGCCAGCAGCTTAGAGGGACTAGCGGTCACCGGGGAGCTGTTTTTT. It encodes CASSLEGLAVTGELFF.

The CDR3 protein is CASTLARDTEAFF. CDR3 bases: TGTGCCAGCACCCTAGCCCGGGACACTGAAGCTTTCTTT. V is TRBV12-3 or TRBV12-4 and J is TRBJ1-1; D gene unclear. The CDR3 totals 13 residues. V was shortened by 7 bases and J by 3 bases, with 12 bases between the two germline ends.

This clone appeared a few times. The J gene is TRBJ1-1, the V gene TRBV4-1; D remains unclear. V dropped 3 bases and J dropped 1 base, with 9 bases sitting between them. CDR1 MGHRA and CDR2 YSYEKL come from the germline V gene. There are 14 residues in the CDR3. The CDR3 reads CASSHAAGNTEAFF. DNA of the CDR3: TGCGCCAGCAGCCATGCGGCGGGGAACACTGAAGCTTTCTTT.

The chain links TRBV24-1 to TRBJ2-3; 11 bases match TRBD2. This CDR3 contains 14 residues. Germline CDR1 is KGHDR and CDR2 is SFDVKD. V dropped 8 bases and J dropped 5; count of bases not matched to a gene: 5. CDR3 sequence (DNA): TGTGCCACCAATAGCGGGGGGGCGGGAGATACGCAGTATTTT. Translation gives CATNSGGAGDTQYF.

This clone came up once. The V gene is TRBV25-1, the J gene TRBJ2-1, with TRBD2 matching over 12 bases. V lost 3 bases to trimming and J lost 8 bases; unmatched junction nucleotides: 5. Looked up from germline, CDR1 is MGHDK and CDR2 is SYGVNS. The length of the CDR3 is 15 residues. Written as DNA, the CDR3 is TGTGCCAGCAGTGACTCTAGCGGGGGGGCCCATGAGCAGTTCTTC. Its translation is CASSDSSGGAHEQFF.

The V gene is TRBV29-1, the J gene TRBJ1-3, with 7 bases identical to TRBD1. Germline loops: CDR1 SQVTM, CDR2 ANQGSEA. V shed 7 bases, J shed 2 bases, and the junction held 5 bases outside the gene matches. The CDR3 covers 13 residues. The CDR3 region has the DNA TGCAGCGCAGAACAGGGGACTGGAAACACCATATATTTT. Translated, it gives CSAEQGTGNTIYF. The full variable domain, with the rest looked up from reference TRBV29-1 and TRBJ1-3, is SAVISQKPSRDICQRGTSLTIQCQVDSQVTMMFWYRQQPGQSLTLIATANQGSEATYESGFVIDKFPISRPNLTFSTLTVSNMSPEDSSIYLCSAEQGTGNTIYFGEGSWLTVV.

The rearrangement uses TRBV14 and TRBJ2-2, with 11 bases identical to TRBD2. Trimming cost V 4 bases and J 3 bases; bases outside gene matches: 13. Germline V gives CDR1 SGHDN, CDR2 FVKESK. CDR3 length equals 19 residues. CDR3 loop: CASSPAGLAGLGDTGELFF. The DNA for the CDR3 is TGTGCCAGCAGCCCGGCCGGACTAGCGGGCCTCGGGGACACCGGGGAGCTGTTTTTT.

This chain connects TRBV3-1 (or the pseudogene TRBV3-2) to TRBJ1-1; D perhaps matches TRBD1 (6 bases). The CDR3 totals 15 residues. Germline loops: CDR1 LGHDT, CDR2 YNNKEL (reference sequence). V was trimmed by 5 bases and J by 1 base, leaving 14 bases between them. This CDR3 reads CASSSYKDRNTEAFF. The CDR3 region has the DNA TGTGCCAGCAGCTCCTATAAGGACAGGAACACTGAAGCTTTCTTT.

The chain has TRBV29-1 and TRBJ2-2, with 7 bases matching TRBD1. V shed 6 bases and J 3 bases; nucleotides not matched to a gene: 10. The germline gives CDR1 SQVTM, CDR2 ANQGSEA. This CDR3 is built from 15 residues. The DNA of the CDR3 is TGCAGCGTCAAGGGGGCTACGGTGTACACCGGGGAGCTGTTTTTT. It is translated as CSVKGATVYTGELFF.

The chain carries TRBV7-9 and TRBJ1-6, with D unclear. The CDR3 loop spans 15 amino acids. V was shortened by 5 bases and J by 9 bases, with 17 bases between the two germline ends. Germline V gives CDR1 SEHNR, CDR2 FQNEAQ (reference sequence). The CDR3 DNA follows: TGTGCCAGCAGCCCCGACGCGGGGAAAGCTTCACCCCTCCACTTT. This gives the protein CASSPDAGKASPLHF.

The chain has TRBV2 and TRBJ2-5; 7 bases align to TRBD1. Germline values: CDR1 SNHLY, CDR2 FYNNEI. The CDR3 length is 15 residues. The J segment lost 5 bases and the V segment lost 7 bases, leaving 13 bases of the junction unmatched. The DNA of the CDR3 is TGTGCCAGCACCACTGAGAGACAGGGAATGGAGACCCAGTACTTC. Its translation is CASTTERQGMETQYF.

The genes are TRBV15 and TRBJ2-5; D gene unclear. Trimming stripped 5 bases from V and 0 bases from J, with 7 bases between. The germline gives CDR1 LNHNV, CDR2 YYDKDF (reference sequence). The CDR3 runs 13 residues. This chain's CDR3 is CATSLGNQETQYF. DNA of the CDR3: TGTGCCACCAGCCTAGGTAACCAAGAGACCCAGTACTTC. Complete variable domain (other parts from reference TRBV15 and TRBJ2-5): DAMVIQNPRYQVTQFGKPVTLSCSQTLNHNVMYWYQQKSSQAPKLLFHYYDKDFNNEADTPDNFQSRRPNTSFCFLDIRSPGLGDTAMYLCATSLGNQETQYFGPGTRLLVL.

V gene TRBV27 combines with J gene TRBJ2-5; 7 bases map to TRBD2. The CDR3 has 14 residues. V gave up 9 bases and J gave up 5 bases; unmatched junction bases: 12. Germline lookup yields CDR1 MNHEY and CDR2 SMNVEV (reference sequence). CDR3 in DNA: TGTGCCAGTGGTTGGGTACAAGCGGGGGAGACCCAGTACTTC. Amino acid sequence: CASGWVQAGETQYF.

The rearrangement links TRBV5-1 to TRBJ2-7, with D tentatively TRBD2 (5 bases). Trimming removed 2 bases from V and 0 bases from J, with 6 bases in between. The CDR3 is 13 amino acids. Germline CDR1 and CDR2: SGHRS and YFSETQ. The CDR3 nucleotides read TGCGCCAGCAGCTTTACTAGCTCCTACGAGCAGTACTTC. It translates to CASSFTSSYEQYF.

The chain joins TRBV30 to TRBJ1-1; 9 nucleotides line up with TRBD1. Losses at the gene ends were 3 bases for V and 6 bases for J; bases not matched to a gene: 5. Germline CDR1 is GTSNPN and CDR2 is SVGIG (reference sequence). This CDR3 contains 13 residues. CDR3 region: CAWRDRTGAEAFF. The CDR3, as DNA: TGTGCCTGGAGAGACCGGACAGGGGCTGAAGCTTTCTTT.

This sequence joins TRBV6-5 and TRBJ2-7, with 13 nucleotides matching TRBD2. CDR1 and CDR2 (germline): MNHEY, SVGAGI. With 2 bases clipped from V and 5 bases from J, the junction kept 3 bases outside the gene matches. CDR3 length equals 15 residues. The CDR3 protein is CASSYRGLAGDEQYF. The CDR3 DNA follows: TGTGCCAGCAGTTACCGCGGACTAGCGGGAGACGAGCAGTACTTC.

DNA of the CDR3: TGTGCCAGCAGTACCCAAAGCGGACGTAGGAACACTGAAGCTTTCTTT. It translates to CASSTQSGRRNTEAFF. The chain is built from TRBV25-1 and TRBJ1-1; no clear D gene. The germline V gene has CDR1 MGHDK and CDR2 SYGVNS. Deletions cut 5 bases from V and 1 base from J, with 17 bases between. This CDR3 region has 16 residues.